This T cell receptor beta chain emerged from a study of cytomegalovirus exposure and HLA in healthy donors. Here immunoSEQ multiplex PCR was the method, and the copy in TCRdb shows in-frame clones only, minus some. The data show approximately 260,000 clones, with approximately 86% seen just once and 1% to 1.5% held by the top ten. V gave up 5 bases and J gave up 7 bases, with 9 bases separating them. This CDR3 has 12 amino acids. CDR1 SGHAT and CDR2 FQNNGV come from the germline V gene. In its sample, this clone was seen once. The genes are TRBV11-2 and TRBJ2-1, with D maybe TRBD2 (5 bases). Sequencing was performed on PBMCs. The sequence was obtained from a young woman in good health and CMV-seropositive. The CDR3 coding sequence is TGTGCCAGCAGCCCCAGCGGAAATGAGCAGTTCTTC. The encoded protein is CASSPSGNEQFF.